This T cell receptor (beta chain) was sequenced during a study of blood T cells in healthy people across ages. Points from the study as a whole: The fall in TCR beta diversity per million T cells was roughly linear with age. There were more naive CD4+ cells and higher diversity in long-lived donors than in aged donors.

PBMCs, at least 6.5 million per sample, were isolated. The CDR3 is 17 amino acids. V was pared by 0 bases and J by 9 bases, with 21 bases between. The V gene's germline CDR1 is LGHNA and CDR2 YNFKEQ. This clonotype has a count of ten or more. The antigen is not known. Primers used in a second PCR of about 6 to 11 cycles were a sample-barcoded 5' primer and a J-beta primer mix. From each sample, at least 2.5 million paired-end reads containing CDR3 were obtained. TCRdb redid the calling of the 5' RACE reads with MiXCR, one entry per CDR3 protein. The sample holds 1.5 million to 2 million distinct CDR3 sequences, 35% to 50% seen once.

The sample was blood. The chain has TRBV4-2 and TRBJ2-1, with D maybe TRBD1 (6 bases). The sequence was collected from a human donor in good health. CDR3 sequence (DNA): TGTGCCAGCAGCCAAGAACTTCTCACGCAGGGGAAGACTGAGCAGTTCTTC. It translates to CASSQELLTQGKTEQFF.